One sample yielded the 28 T cell receptor beta chains listed below, sequenced in a study of cytomegalovirus exposure and HLA in healthy donors. The PCR was carried out with 60 Vbeta primers and 13 Jbeta primers. This table comes from immunoSEQ multiplex PCR, and its TCRdb copy is limited to in-frame clones, with some not included. The sample yields 200,000 to 250,000 clones, 82% seen once. Specimen: PBMCs. These receptors were taken from a woman aged 40-49 years in good health and CMV-seronegative.

V is TRBV7-2 and J is TRBJ1-5; D is unresolved. The CDR3 is 15 residues long. Trimming took off 5 bases at V and 7 bases at J, with 18 bases between the two ends. CDR1 is SGHTA, CDR2 FQGNSA, per germline. CDR3 DNA sequence: TGTGCCAGCAGCGAGACGAACGGGGTCGGCCAGCCCCAGCATTTT. It yields the protein CASSETNGVGQPQHF.

The chain recombines TRBV7-2 with TRBJ2-1; unclear D gene. Germline CDR1 SGHTA, CDR2 FQGNSA. Trimming took off 1 base at V and 9 bases at J, with 13 bases between the two ends. The CDR3 spans 14 residues. CDR3 coding DNA: TGTGCCAGCAGCTTAGTTATGGTAGCCGGTGAGCAGTTCTTC. It translates to CASSLVMVAGEQFF.

This chain connects TRBV19 to TRBJ1-2; maybe TRBD1 (5 bases). With 4 bases removed from V and 7 bases from J, the gap between germline ends came to 13 bases. The germline V gene encodes CDR1 LNHDA and CDR2 SQIVND (reference sequence). There are 13 residues in the CDR3. CDR3 DNA: TGTGCCAGTAGTAACGGGGGTATGGCTGGCTACACCTTC. Translation gives CASSNGGMAGYTF.

The J gene is TRBJ2-1, the V gene TRBV7-2; 7 bases match TRBD2. Germline V gene lookup returns CDR1 SGHTA and CDR2 FQGNSA. There are 16 residues in the CDR3. J gave up 3 bases and V 5 bases, and 10 bases lay outside the gene matches. CDR3 coding DNA: TGTGCCAGCAGCGTCCGAACGGGACTACACTACAATGAGCAGTTCTTC. This gives the protein CASSVRTGLHYNEQFF.

This clone was seen more than once but under ten times. The chain is built from TRBV27 and TRBJ2-3; 9 bases line up with TRBD2. CDR3 size: 15 residues. Trimming at V came to 3 bases and at J to 6 bases, leaving 7 bases not matched to a gene. The germline V gene encodes CDR1 MNHEY and CDR2 SMNVEV (reference sequence). The CDR3 coding sequence is TGTGCCAGCAGTTTTAGCGGGAGCCCGCGGGATACGCAGTATTTT. It is translated as CASSFSGSPRDTQYF.

This clone was seen a single time. The rearrangement uses TRBV12-5 and TRBJ2-7; 7 nucleotides align to TRBD1. Trimming cost V 0 bases and J 0 bases; bases outside gene matches: 5. The length of the CDR3 is 16 residues. Per germline, CDR1 LGHNT and CDR2 FRNRAP. The CDR3: CASGLVLGQYSYEQYF. The CDR3 nucleotides read TGTGCTAGTGGTTTGGTACTGGGACAGTACTCCTACGAGCAGTACTTC.

The V call is TRBV28, the J call TRBJ1-5; D not certain. V was pared by 1 base and J by 4 bases, with 14 bases between. CDR1 and CDR2 (germline): MDHEN, SYDVKM. This CDR3 is 16 amino acids long. The CDR3 is CASSLLGLRENQPQHF. The CDR3 nucleotides read TGTGCCAGCAGTTTATTGGGTCTACGGGAAAATCAGCCCCAGCATTTT.

This clone was seen once. V is TRBV7-9 and J is TRBJ1-1; D remains unclear. This CDR3 is built from 13 residues. V was shortened by 1 base and J by 0 bases, with 3 bases between the two germline ends. Germline loops: CDR1 SEHNR, CDR2 FQNEAQ (reference sequence). The CDR3 loop is CASSLVLNTEAFF. The CDR3 DNA reads TGTGCCAGCAGCTTAGTCTTGAACACTGAAGCTTTCTTT.

This clone was seen once. This chain links TRBV6-6 with TRBJ1-6; TRBD1 is a possible D gene (6 bases). The CDR3 spans 16 residues. V was shortened by 2 bases and J by 9 bases, with 17 bases between the two germline ends. Germline lookup yields CDR1 MNHNY and CDR2 SVGAGI (reference sequence). CDR3: CASSYGEGIQGSPLHF. The CDR3 nucleotides read TGTGCCAGCAGTTACGGGGAGGGGATACAGGGTTCACCCCTCCACTTT.

The rearrangement uses TRBV4-1 and TRBJ2-5; D tentatively fits TRBD1 or TRBD2 (5 bases each). The DNA end is a closer match to TRBJ2-7, so the J assignment may be wrong. CDR3 length: 14 residues. Germline V gives CDR1 MGHRA, CDR2 YSYEKL. In DNA, the CDR3 is TGCGCCAGCAGCCAAAGAGGGGACTCCTACGAGCAGTACTTC. As protein: CASSQRGDSYEQYF.

This chain uses TRBV5-4 with TRBJ2-1, with a possible D match to TRBD1 (5 bases). Germline CDR1 reads SGHNT; CDR2 reads YYREEE (reference sequence). The V gene lost 4 bases and the J gene lost 0 bases, with 11 bases spanning the gap. CDR3 length: 15 amino acids. Here the CDR3 reads CASSLDSFSYNEQFF. CDR3 sequence (DNA): TGTGCCAGCAGCCTAGACAGTTTCTCCTACAATGAGCAGTTCTTC.

This clone counts as medium-sized. The rearrangement uses TRBV6-5 and TRBJ2-2; D ambiguous. The CDR3 contains 14 residues. Germline V lookup: CDR1 MNHEY, CDR2 SVGAGI. V was shortened by 10 bases and J by 1 base, with 13 bases between the two germline ends. The CDR3 is CATKKRRNTGELFF. The CDR3 DNA follows: TGTGCCACCAAAAAGAGGCGGAACACCGGGGAGCTGTTTTTT.

The chain combines TRBV10-3 with TRBJ1-5; D remains unclear. In germline, CDR1 is ENHRY, CDR2 SYGVKD. V gave up 3 bases and J gave up 3 bases, with 6 bases separating them. The CDR3 totals 13 residues. Here the CDR3 reads CAISDRDNQPQHF. In nucleotides, the CDR3 is TGTGCCATCAGTGATCGGGACAATCAGCCCCAGCATTTT.

The chain uses TRBV7-8 and TRBJ2-7, with D perhaps matching TRBD2 (6 bases). Per germline, CDR1 SGHVS and CDR2 FQNEAQ. The CDR3 is 18 residues long. V was pared by 5 bases and J by 3 bases, with 26 bases between. The CDR3 region has the DNA TGTGCCAGCAGCCATACGACATGGTTAGGGACTGCGGTCTACGAGCAGTACTTC. Its protein is CASSHTTWLGTAVYEQYF.

This clone showed up just a few times. The rearrangement links TRBV5-1 to TRBJ2-7; 11 bases are a match to TRBD2. CDR1 is SGHRS, CDR2 YFSETQ, per germline. This CDR3 comprises 14 residues. V dropped 3 bases and J dropped 1; count of bases not matched to a gene: 0. The CDR3 DNA reads TGCGCCAGCAGCTGGACTAGCGGGTCCTACGAGCAGTACTTC. This sequence encodes CASSWTSGSYEQYF.

This clone was counted once. The gene calls are TRBV6-6 and TRBJ2-7; D gene unclear. V lost 0 bases to trimming and J lost 6 bases, with 9 bases between them. The CDR3 length is 13 residues. Germline V gives CDR1 MNHNY, CDR2 SVGAGI (reference sequence). This chain's CDR3 is CASSYSIQSEQYF. The CDR3 region has the DNA TGTGCCAGCAGTTACTCGATACAATCCGAGCAGTACTTC.

This clone was counted a single time. This chain uses TRBV6-1 with TRBJ1-5; D uncertain. Trimming shortened V by 3 bases and J by 8 bases, and 17 bases separated the two germline ends. The CDR3 is 15 amino acids. Germline V gene sequence: CDR1 MNHNS, CDR2 SASEGT. This chain's CDR3 is CASSDAQQRRKPQHF. CDR3 DNA: TGTGCCAGCAGTGATGCCCAGCAGCGACGGAAGCCCCAGCATTTT.

This chain links TRBV27 with TRBJ2-7; the match to TRBD2 covers 8 bases. There are 17 residues in the CDR3. Per germline, CDR1 MNHEY and CDR2 SMNVEV (reference sequence). Trimming at V came to 6 bases and at J to 1 base, leaving 14 bases not matched to a gene. As DNA, the CDR3 is TGTGCCAGCAGCTCGGGACTAGATCTGTTCTCGTCCTACGAGCAGTACTTC. Amino acid sequence: CASSSGLDLFSSYEQYF.

This clone was picked up one time. V gene TRBV5-1 combines with J gene TRBJ1-3; the D gene is possibly TRBD1 (6 bases). Germline V lookup: CDR1 SGHRS, CDR2 YFSETQ. The CDR3 length is 17 residues. Deletions cut 0 bases from V and 0 bases from J, with 13 bases between. The CDR3 spells CASSLVAGANSGNTIYF. CDR3 DNA sequence: TGCGCCAGCAGCTTGGTAGCAGGGGCAAACTCTGGAAACACCATATATTTT. The variable domain in full, with the rest retrieved from reference TRBV5-1 and TRBJ1-3, is KAGVTQTPRYLIKTRGQQVTLSCSPISGHRSVSWYQQTPGQGLQFLFEYFSETQRNKGNFPGRFSGRQFSNSRSEMNVSTLELGDSALYLCASSLVAGANSGNTIYFGEGSWLTVV.

The genes are TRBV6-5 and TRBJ2-3, with a tentative D call TRBD1 (6 bases). Germline V CDR1 and CDR2: MNHEY, SVGAGI. The CDR3 totals 13 residues. The V end was cut by 6 bases, the J end by 6 bases, with 13 bases between. Here the CDR3 DNA reads TGTGCCAGCAGGCGAGCAGGGGCTGATACGCAGTATTTT. Protein product: CASRRAGADTQYF.

V is TRBV7-8 and J is TRBJ2-2; possibly TRBD1 for D (6 bases). V lost 5 bases to trimming and J lost 7 bases, with 20 bases between them. The CDR3 totals 16 residues. CDR1 and CDR2 from the germline V gene are SGHVS and FQNEAQ. The CDR3 spells CASSQRDIRTGGELFF. The CDR3 region has the DNA TGTGCCAGCAGCCAACGGGACATTCGGACCGGCGGGGAGCTGTTTTTT.

V usage is TRBV2 and J usage is TRBJ2-3; D gene unclear. The CDR3 length is 16 residues. Germline CDR1 and CDR2: SNHLY and FYNNEI. Deletions cut 2 bases from V and 0 bases from J, with 12 bases between. The CDR3 protein is CASSERAAPSTDTQYF. In nucleotides, the CDR3 is TGTGCCAGCAGTGAAAGAGCAGCGCCTAGCACAGATACGCAGTATTTT.

There are a few counts of this clone. The chain links TRBV7-9 to TRBJ2-1; 10 positions match TRBD2. The CDR3 extends over 16 amino acids. The trim removed 4 bases at V and 2 bases at J, leaving 5 bases unmatched. CDR1 is SEHNR and CDR2 is FQNEAQ in the germline V gene (reference sequence). CDR3 nucleotides: TGTGCCAGCAGCTCGTTAGCGGGAGGCGCCTACAATGAGCAGTTCTTC. This encodes CASSSLAGGAYNEQFF.

The rearrangement links TRBV4-1 to TRBJ2-3; D possibly corresponds to TRBD2 (7 bases). The CDR3 is 14 amino acids. V was trimmed by 7 bases and J by 4 bases, leaving 15 bases between them. Germline CDR1 MGHRA, CDR2 YSYEKL. The CDR3 coding sequence is TGCGCCAGCAACCGGGACGGGGGGCCAGATACGCAGTATTTT. Amino acids: CASNRDGGPDTQYF.

The gene calls are TRBV4-1 and TRBJ2-3; the D gene is possibly TRBD1 (6 bases). The CDR3 is made up of 15 amino acids. Germline V CDR1 and CDR2: MGHRA, YSYEKL. The V and J ends lost 1 base and 1 base respectively, with 9 bases between them. CDR3 residues: CASSQGAGGTDTQYF. The CDR3 coding sequence is TGCGCCAGCAGCCAAGGAGCAGGGGGCACAGATACGCAGTATTTT.

This sequence joins TRBV19 and TRBJ1-4; tentatively, D is TRBD1 (6 bases). Trimming shortened V by 5 bases and J by 8 bases, and 15 bases separated the two germline ends. The germline V gene has CDR1 LNHDA and CDR2 SQIVND (reference sequence). This CDR3 has 14 residues. The CDR3: CASSPIRDNEKLFF. The CDR3 DNA follows: TGTGCCAGTAGTCCTATCCGGGACAACGAAAAACTGTTTTTT.

This rearrangement joins TRBV25-1 to TRBJ1-2, with 11 bases fitting TRBD1. CDR3 size: 18 residues. Trimming removed 3 bases from V and 5 bases from J; junction bases left unmatched: 14. CDR1 is MGHDK, CDR2 SYGVNS, per germline. This CDR3 is CASSEGQGVARGIYGYTF. The CDR3 DNA is TGTGCCAGCAGTGAGGGACAGGGGGTGGCGAGGGGGATATATGGCTACACCTTC.

This clone was recorded a few times. DNA for the CDR3: TGTGCCACCCGTATGGGAGGGCCTAACACCGGGGAGCTGTTTTTT. It translates to CATRMGGPNTGELFF. The rearrangement joins TRBV15 to TRBJ2-2, with TRBD2 matching 7 bases. The germline V gene encodes CDR1 LNHNV and CDR2 YYDKDF (reference sequence). CDR3 length: 15 amino acids. Trimming cost V 8 bases and J 2 bases; bases outside gene matches: 8.